This entry concerns a single T cell receptor (beta chain). Antigen: not known. The PCR had 60 Vbeta and 13 Jbeta primers. Method: immunoSEQ multiplex PCR; TCRdb's copy keeps in-frame clones and lacks some. The table lists some 80,000 clones, 78% of them singletons. The data belong to a study of cytomegalovirus exposure and HLA in healthy donors. Study-wide results and caveats: Cytomegalovirus status was reportedly diagnosed by the classifier with high sensitivity and specificity. Across HLA loci, a later analysis found differing TCR association rates, with DRB1 most and HLA-C fewest. In a later analysis, a missense DCLRE1C variant was linked to TCR beta V- and J-gene trimming.

Germline values: CDR1 MGHDK, CDR2 SYGVNS. V lost 3 bases and J 5 bases, leaving 11 bases between the germline ends. CDR3 length: 14 residues. The gene calls are TRBV25-1 and TRBJ1-5; D remains unclear. The sequence was collected from a middle-aged man in good health and CMV-seronegative. The sample taken for sequencing was PBMCs. The CDR3 DNA follows: TGTGCCAGCAGTGATTTCTCGAGTTATCAGCCCCAGCATTTT. Encoded protein: CASSDFSSYQPQHF.